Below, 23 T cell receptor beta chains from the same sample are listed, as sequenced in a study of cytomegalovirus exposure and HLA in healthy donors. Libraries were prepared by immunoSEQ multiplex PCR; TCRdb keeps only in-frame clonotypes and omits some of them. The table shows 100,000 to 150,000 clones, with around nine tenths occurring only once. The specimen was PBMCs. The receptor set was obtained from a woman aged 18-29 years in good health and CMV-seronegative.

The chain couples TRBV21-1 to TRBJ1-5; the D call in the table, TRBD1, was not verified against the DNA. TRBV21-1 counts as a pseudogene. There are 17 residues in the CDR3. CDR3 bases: TGTGCCAGCAGCAAGGGGGGACAGTTCTATAGCAATCAGCCCCAGCATTTT. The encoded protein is CASSKGGQFYSNQPQHF.

The CDR3 DNA reads as TGTGCCAGCAGCTTATCTGACTACCAAAGCCCGTTCTTC. As protein: CASSLSDYQSPFF. This chain connects TRBV11-3 to TRBJ2-1; possible D gene TRBD2, 5 bases. V lost 2 bases, J lost 15 bases, and 17 bases lay in between. This CDR3 region has 13 residues. Per the germline V gene, CDR1 is SGHNT and CDR2 is YENEEA.

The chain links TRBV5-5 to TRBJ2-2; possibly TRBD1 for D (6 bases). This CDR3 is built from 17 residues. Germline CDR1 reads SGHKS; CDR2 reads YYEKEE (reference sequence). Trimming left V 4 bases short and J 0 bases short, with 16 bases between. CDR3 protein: CASSRPQGFPNTGELFF. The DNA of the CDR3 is TGTGCCAGCAGCCGTCCACAGGGTTTTCCGAACACCGGGGAGCTGTTTTTT.

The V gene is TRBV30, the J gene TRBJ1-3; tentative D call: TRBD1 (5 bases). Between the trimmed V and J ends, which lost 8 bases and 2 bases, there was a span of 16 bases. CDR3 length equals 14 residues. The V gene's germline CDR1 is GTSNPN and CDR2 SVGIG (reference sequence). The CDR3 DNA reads TGTGCCGTCAAATTGGGGGGACCTGGAAACACCATATATTTT. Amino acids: CAVKLGGPGNTIYF.

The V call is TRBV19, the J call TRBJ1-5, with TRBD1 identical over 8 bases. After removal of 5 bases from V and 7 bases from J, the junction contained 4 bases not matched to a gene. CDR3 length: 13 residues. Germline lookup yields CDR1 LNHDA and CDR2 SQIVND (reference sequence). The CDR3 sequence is CASSPDRAQPQHF. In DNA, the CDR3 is TGTGCCAGTAGTCCGGACAGGGCCCAGCCCCAGCATTTT.

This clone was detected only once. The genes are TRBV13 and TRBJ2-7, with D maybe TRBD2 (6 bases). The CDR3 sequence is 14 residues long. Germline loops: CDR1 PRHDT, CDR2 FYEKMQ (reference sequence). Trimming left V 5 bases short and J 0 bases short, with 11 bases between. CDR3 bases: TGTGCCAGCAGCCCGGGACTCTCCTCCTACGAGCAGTACTTC. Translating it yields CASSPGLSSYEQYF.

CDR3 in DNA: TGTGCCAGCAGCCCAACTAGCGGGAGAGCATACGAGCAGTACTTC. It yields the protein CASSPTSGRAYEQYF. The chain uses TRBV9 and TRBJ2-7; 11 nucleotides match TRBD2. V was pared by 4 bases and J by 4 bases, with 7 bases of the junction left unmatched. Per germline, CDR1 SGDLS and CDR2 YYNGEE. The CDR3 is 15 amino acids.

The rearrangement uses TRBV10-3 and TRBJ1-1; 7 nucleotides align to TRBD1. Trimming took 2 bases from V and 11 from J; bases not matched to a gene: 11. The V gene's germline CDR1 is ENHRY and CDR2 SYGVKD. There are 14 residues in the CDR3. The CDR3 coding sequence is TGTGCCATCAGTGAGGCCTCAGGGGGTTGGCAGGCTTTCTTT. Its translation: CAISEASGGWQAFF.

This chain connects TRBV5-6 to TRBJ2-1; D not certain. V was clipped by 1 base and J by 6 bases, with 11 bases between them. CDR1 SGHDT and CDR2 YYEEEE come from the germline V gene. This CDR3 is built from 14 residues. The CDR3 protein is CASSLRQSINEQFF. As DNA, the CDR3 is TGTGCCAGCAGCTTGAGACAATCCATCAATGAGCAGTTCTTC.

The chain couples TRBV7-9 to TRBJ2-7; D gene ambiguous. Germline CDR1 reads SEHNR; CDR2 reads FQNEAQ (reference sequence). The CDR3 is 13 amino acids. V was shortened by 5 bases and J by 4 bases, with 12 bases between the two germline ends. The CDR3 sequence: CASSPSSRYEQYF. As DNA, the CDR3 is TGTGCCAGCAGCCCCTCGTCCCGTTACGAGCAGTACTTC.

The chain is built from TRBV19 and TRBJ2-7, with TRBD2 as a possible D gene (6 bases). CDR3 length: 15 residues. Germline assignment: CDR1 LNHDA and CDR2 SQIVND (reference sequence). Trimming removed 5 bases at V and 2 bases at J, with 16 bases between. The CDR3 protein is CASSSGTGVPYEQYF. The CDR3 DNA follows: TGTGCCAGTAGTTCCGGGACTGGCGTCCCCTACGAGCAGTACTTC.

CDR3 in amino acids: CASSSRGTSGYNEQFF. CDR3 nucleotide sequence: TGTGCCAGCAGCTCACGCGGGACTAGCGGTTACAATGAGCAGTTCTTC. The rearrangement joins TRBV7-2 to TRBJ2-1; 11 nucleotides align to TRBD2. In germline, CDR1 is SGHTA, CDR2 FQGNSA. V dropped 4 bases and J dropped 4; count of bases not matched to a gene: 6. CDR3 length equals 16 residues.

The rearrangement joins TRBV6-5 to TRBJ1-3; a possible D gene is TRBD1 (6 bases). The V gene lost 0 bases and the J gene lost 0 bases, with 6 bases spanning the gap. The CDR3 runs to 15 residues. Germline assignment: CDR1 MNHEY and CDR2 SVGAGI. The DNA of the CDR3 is TGTGCCAGCAGTTACTCAGGGGGCTCTGGAAACACCATATATTTT. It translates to CASSYSGGSGNTIYF.

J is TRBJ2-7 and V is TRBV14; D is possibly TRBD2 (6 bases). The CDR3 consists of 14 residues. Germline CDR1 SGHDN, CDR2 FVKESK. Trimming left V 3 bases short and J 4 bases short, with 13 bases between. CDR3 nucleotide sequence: TGTGCCAGCAGCCACGGGACTCCTTATTACGAGCAGTACTTC. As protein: CASSHGTPYYEQYF.

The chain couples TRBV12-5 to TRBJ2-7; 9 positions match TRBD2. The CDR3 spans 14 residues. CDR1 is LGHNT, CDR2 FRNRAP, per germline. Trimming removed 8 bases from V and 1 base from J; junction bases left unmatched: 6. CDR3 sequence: CASRNGLASYEQYF. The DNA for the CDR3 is TGTGCTAGTAGGAACGGACTAGCGTCCTACGAGCAGTACTTC.

The CDR3 is CASSSSPRGGHNEQFF. Written as DNA, the CDR3 is TGTGCCAGCAGCTCCTCCCCCAGGGGTGGCCACAATGAGCAGTTCTTC. The V call is TRBV11-2, the J call TRBJ2-1, with D possibly being TRBD1 (6 bases). Germline lookup yields CDR1 SGHAT and CDR2 FQNNGV. V was clipped by 4 bases and J by 5 bases, with 18 bases between them. This CDR3 is 16 amino acids long.

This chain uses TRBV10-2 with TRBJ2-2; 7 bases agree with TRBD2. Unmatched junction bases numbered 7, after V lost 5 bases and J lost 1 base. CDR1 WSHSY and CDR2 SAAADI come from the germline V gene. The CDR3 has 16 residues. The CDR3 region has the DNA TGCGCCAGCAGTAGACTAGCTGCCATGAACACCGGGGAGCTGTTTTTT. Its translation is CASSRLAAMNTGELFF.

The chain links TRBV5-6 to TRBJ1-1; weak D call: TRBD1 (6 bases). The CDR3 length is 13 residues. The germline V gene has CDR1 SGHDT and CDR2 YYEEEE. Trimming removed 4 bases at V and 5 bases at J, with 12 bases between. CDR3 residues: CASSPGQWTEAFF. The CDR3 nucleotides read TGTGCCAGCAGCCCTGGACAGTGGACTGAAGCTTTCTTT.

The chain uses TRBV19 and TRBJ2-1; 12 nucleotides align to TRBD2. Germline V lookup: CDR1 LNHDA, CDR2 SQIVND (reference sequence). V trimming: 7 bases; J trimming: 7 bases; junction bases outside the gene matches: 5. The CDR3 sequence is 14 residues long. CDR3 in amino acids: CASTGTSGFNEQFF. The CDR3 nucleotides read TGTGCCAGTACCGGGACTAGCGGGTTTAATGAGCAGTTCTTC.

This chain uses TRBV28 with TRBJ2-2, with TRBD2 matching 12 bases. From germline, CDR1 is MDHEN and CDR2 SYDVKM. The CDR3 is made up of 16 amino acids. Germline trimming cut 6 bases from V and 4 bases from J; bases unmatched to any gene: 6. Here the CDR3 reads CASSLTGLAGTGELFF. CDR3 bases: TGTGCCAGCAGCTTGACGGGACTAGCGGGCACCGGGGAGCTGTTTTTT. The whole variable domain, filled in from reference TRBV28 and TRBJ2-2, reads DVKVTQSSRYLVKRTGEKVFLECVQDMDHENMFWYRQDPGLGLRLIYFSYDVKMKEKGDIPEGYSVSREKKERFSLILESASTNQTSMYLCASSLTGLAGTGELFFGEGSRLTVL.

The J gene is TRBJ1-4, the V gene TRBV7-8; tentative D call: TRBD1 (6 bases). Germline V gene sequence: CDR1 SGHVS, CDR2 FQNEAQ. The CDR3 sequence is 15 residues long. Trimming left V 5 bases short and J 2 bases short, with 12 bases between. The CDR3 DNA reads TGTGCCAGCAGCCCTCTAAGGGGGACTAATGAAAAACTGTTTTTT. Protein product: CASSPLRGTNEKLFF.

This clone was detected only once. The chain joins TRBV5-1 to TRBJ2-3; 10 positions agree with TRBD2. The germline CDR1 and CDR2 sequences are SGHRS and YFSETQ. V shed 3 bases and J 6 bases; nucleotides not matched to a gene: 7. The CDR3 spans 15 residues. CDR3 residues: CASSWGLATPDTQYF. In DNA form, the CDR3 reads TGCGCCAGCAGCTGGGGACTAGCGACCCCGGATACGCAGTATTTT.

The CDR3 DNA is TGTGCCAGCAAGGAGGGGTTTGACTATGGCTACACCTTC. It yields the protein CASKEGFDYGYTF. This chain uses TRBV6-1 with TRBJ1-2, with D tentatively TRBD1 (5 bases). The CDR3 contains 13 residues. Trimming cost V 7 bases and J 3 bases, with 12 bases left between them. Germline V gene lookup returns CDR1 MNHNS and CDR2 SASEGT.